A selection of T cell receptor beta chains follows, all from one sample in a study of cytomegalovirus exposure and HLA in healthy donors. Profiling relied on immunoSEQ multiplex PCR, and the TCRdb table lists in-frame clones only, not all of them. Of about 160,000 clones in the sample, 81% were seen once. The sequencing input was PBMCs. These receptors were obtained from a man aged 45-65 years in good health and CMV-seropositive. Each CDR3 is given with its conserved first and last residue. The D gene is left open where the match is weak. Expanded clones are given a class, and other clones once, few, many or no size at all.

J gene	V gene	clone size	D gene	CDR3 DNA	CDR3 protein
TRBJ1-1	TRBV7-6	NA	NA	TGTGCCAGCAGCCCTGGCCAGACCCCTAGAGCTTTCTTT	CASSPGQTPRAFF
TRBJ1-1	TRBV29-1	NA	NA	TGCAGCGTTGGTGGACAAGCCTACCGAATGACTGAAGCTTTCTTT	CSVGGQAYRMTEAFF
TRBJ2-7	TRBV6-1	NA	TRBD1	TGTGCCAGCAGTGGGGGGACAGGACCCTACTACGAGCAGTACTTC	CASSGGTGPYYEQYF
TRBJ2-3	TRBV7-8	once	TRBD2	TGTGCCAGCAGCTTAAATCTAGCGGGAAGCACAGATACGCAGTATTTT	CASSLNLAGSTDTQYF
TRBJ1-3	TRBV5-1	NA	TRBD1	TGCGCCAGCAGCCCCGGGACAGGGATTCACACCATATATTTT	CASSPGTGIHTIYF
TRBJ1-1	TRBV5-5	NA	NA	TGTGCCAGCAGTCCGGGAAATCAACGGGGCACTGAAGCTTTCTTT	CASSPGNQRGTEAFF
TRBJ2-2	TRBV18	NA	NA	TGTGCCAGCTCCCTCGGCCAGGCAGACACCGGGGAGCTGTTTTTT	CASSLGQADTGELFF
TRBJ2-7	TRBV4-1	once	NA	TGCGCCAGCAGCCACCGACCTGGGGCTATCTACGAGCAGTACTTC	CASSHRPGAIYEQYF
TRBJ2-7	TRBV27	NA	TRBD1	TGTGCCAGCAGACCCGGGACAGGCCCACCCTACGAGCAGTACTTC	CASRPGTGPPYEQYF
TRBJ2-1	TRBV27	NA	TRBD2	TGTGCCAGCAGTTTGGGGCGGGAGTACAATGAGCAGTTCTTC	CASSLGREYNEQFF
TRBJ2-1	TRBV4-1	NA	TRBD2	TGCGCCAGCAGCCAAGTCCGCGGGAGGGGAGGCAATGAGCAGTTCTTC	CASSQVRGRGGNEQFF
TRBJ2-7	TRBV7-2	few	NA	TGTGCCAGCAGCGCCGTGGGGGGGGCTCACGAGCAGTACTTC	CASSAVGGAHEQYF
TRBJ1-5	TRBV7-8	NA	TRBD1	TGTGCCAGCAGCTTAGTGGGGACAGGGGGCCAGCCCCAGCATTTT	CASSLVGTGGQPQHF
TRBJ2-7	TRBV7-2	NA	TRBD1	TGTGCCAGCAGCTTTGCCGGGACAGGGTTTGCCTACGAGCAGTACTTC	CASSFAGTGFAYEQYF
TRBJ2-7	TRBV6-6	NA	NA	TGTGCCAGCAGTTACTCGGGCCAGTCCTACGAGCAGTACTTC	CASSYSGQSYEQYF
TRBJ2-1	TRBV5-1	NA	TRBD2	TGCGCCAGCACCATACTAGCGAGCCCAGGAGATGAGCAGTTCTTC	CASTILASPGDEQFF
TRBJ2-5	TRBV30	NA	TRBD1	TGTGCCTGGAGTCTGACAGGGTTCGAGACCCAGTACTTC	CAWSLTGFETQYF
TRBJ2-3	TRBV7-8	NA	NA	TGTGCCAGCAGCTTAGGAATAGTTACAGATACGCAGTATTTT	CASSLGIVTDTQYF
TRBJ1-5	TRBV6-5	NA	NA	TGTGCCAGCAGCTCGGACAGAAGCAATCAGCCCCAGCATTTT	CASSSDRSNQPQHF
TRBJ2-5	TRBV7-2	few	NA	TGTGCCAGCAGCTTAGCAGGCGCGGGGGAGACCCAGTACTTC	CASSLAGAGETQYF
TRBJ1-2	TRBV4-1	NA	TRBD1	TGCGCCAGCAGCCAAGAGGACAGGGGAGCTAACTATGGCTACACCTTC	CASSQEDRGANYGYTF
TRBJ2-3	TRBV9	NA	TRBD2	TGTGCCAGCAGCCCCGCCGGGGGGTGGACAGATACGCAGTATTTT	CASSPAGGWTDTQYF
TRBJ1-2	TRBV2	NA	NA	TGTGCCAGCAGTGACCCGACAGCAAACTATGGCTACACCTTC	CASSDPTANYGYTF
TRBJ1-5	TRBV4-1	NA	NA	TGCGCCAGCAGCCAAGATCTTTACGATCGGGTGGGCAATCAGCCCCAGCATTTT	CASSQDLYDRVGNQPQHF
TRBJ1-5	TRBV7-2	NA	TRBD1	TGTGCCAGCAGCTCTCAGGGGGCGGGCTTTAATCAGCCCCAGCATTTT	CASSSQGAGFNQPQHF
TRBJ2-2	TRBV18	NA	TRBD2	TGTGCCAGCTCACCGGGACTAGCGGATCTCGGGGAGCTGTTTTTT	CASSPGLADLGELFF
TRBJ1-1	TRBV28	NA	NA	TGTGCCAGCAGTTTTACAGGGCTGATGAACACTGAAGCTTTCTTT	CASSFTGLMNTEAFF
TRBJ2-2	TRBV7-9	NA	NA	TGTGCCAGCAGCTTACCGATGTCGGCTGACAGGGAGGAAACCGGGGAGCTGTTTTTT	CASSLPMSADREETGELFF
TRBJ1-5	TRBV27	few	NA	TGTGCCAGCAGTTTATCCTACAGGGATTGGCAGCCCCAGCATTTT	CASSLSYRDWQPQHF